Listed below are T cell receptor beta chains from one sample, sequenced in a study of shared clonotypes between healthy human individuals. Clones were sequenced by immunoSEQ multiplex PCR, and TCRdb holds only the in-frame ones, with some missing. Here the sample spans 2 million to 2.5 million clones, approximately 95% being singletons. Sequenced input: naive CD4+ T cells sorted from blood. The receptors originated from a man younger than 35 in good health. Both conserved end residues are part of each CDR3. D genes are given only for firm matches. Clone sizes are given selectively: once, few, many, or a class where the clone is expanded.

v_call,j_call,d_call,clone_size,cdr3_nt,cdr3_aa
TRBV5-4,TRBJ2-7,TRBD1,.,TGTGCCAGCAGCTTAACAGGGGTCCACGAGCAGTACTTC,CASSLTGVHEQYF
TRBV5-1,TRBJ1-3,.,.,TGCGCCAGCAGCATGAAGGGGGAGACTGGAAACACCATATATTTT,CASSMKGETGNTIYF
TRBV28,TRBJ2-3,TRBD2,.,TGTGCCAGCAGTTTATTCAACCCCAGGCGGGGGATCACAGATACGCAGTATTTT,CASSLFNPRRGITDTQYF
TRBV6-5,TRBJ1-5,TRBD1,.,TGTGCCAGCAGCCTGACAGGGGCCAATCAGCCCCAGCATTTT,CASSLTGANQPQHF
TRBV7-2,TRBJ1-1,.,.,TGTGCCAGCAGCTTATGGACTGAAGCTTTCTTT,CASSLWTEAFF
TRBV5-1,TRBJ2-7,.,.,TGCGCCAGCAGCTTTGACAACTACGAGCAGTACTTC,CASSFDNYEQYF
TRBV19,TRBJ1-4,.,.,TGTGCCAGTAGTAGGAACCCTAATGAAAAACTGTTTTTT,CASSRNPNEKLFF
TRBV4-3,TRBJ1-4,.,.,TGCGCCAGCAGCCAAGGGCGGAATGAAAAACTGTTTTTT,CASSQGRNEKLFF
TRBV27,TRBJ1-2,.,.,TGTGCCAGCAGGAGGGACGGAACTAACTATGGCTACACCTTC,CASRRDGTNYGYTF
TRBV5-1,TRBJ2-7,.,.,TGCGCCAGCAGCTTGGAGCTAGGGGGAGCCGGACTTAACTTC,CASSLELGGAGLNF
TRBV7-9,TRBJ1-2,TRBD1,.,TGTGCCAGCAGTTTTTCCACAGGGGGAGGGAATGGCTACACCTTC,CASSFSTGGGNGYTF
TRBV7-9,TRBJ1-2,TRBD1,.,TGTGCCAGCAGCTTAGTGGGACAGATTAACTATGGCTACACCTTC,CASSLVGQINYGYTF
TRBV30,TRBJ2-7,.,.,TGTGCCTGGAGTGTATCCTCAGGGGACTACGAGCAGTACTTC,CAWSVSSGDYEQYF
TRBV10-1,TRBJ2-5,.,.,TGCGCCAGCAGTGAGGGGCGAGGGGGGCAAGAGACCCAGTACTTC,CASSEGRGGQETQYF
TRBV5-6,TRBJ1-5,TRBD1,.,TGTGCCAGCAGCAGACAGGGCCTCACCCTCAGCAATCAGCCCCAGCATTTT,CASSRQGLTLSNQPQHF
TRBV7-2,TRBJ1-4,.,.,TGTGCCAGCAGCCTTAACGGTGCAACTAATGAAAAACTGTTTTTT,CASSLNGATNEKLFF
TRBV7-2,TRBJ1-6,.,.,TGTGCCAGCAGCATAGGGACTCTGCTTTCACCCCTCCACTTT,CASSIGTLLSPLHF
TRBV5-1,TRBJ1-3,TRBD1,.,TGCGCCAGCAGCCGGACAGGGAACGGAAACACCATATATTTT,CASSRTGNGNTIYF
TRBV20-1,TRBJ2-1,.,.,TGCAGTGCTAGCGGGAGCAAGCAGTTCTTC,CSASGSKQFF
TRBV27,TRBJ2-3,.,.,TGTGCCAGCAGTTTTACAGGGATTGGAGATACGCAGTATTTT,CASSFTGIGDTQYF
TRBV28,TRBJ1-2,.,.,TGTGCCAGCAGTTTAAGGGTTAACTATGGCTACACCTTC,CASSLRVNYGYTF
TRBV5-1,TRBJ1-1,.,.,TGCGCCAGCAGACTAGACAGTACCACTGAAGCTTTCTTT,CASRLDSTTEAFF
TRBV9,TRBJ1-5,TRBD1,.,TGTGCCAGCAGCGGTGGACAGGGGGGTAGCGGTCAGCCCCAGCATTTT,CASSGGQGGSGQPQHF
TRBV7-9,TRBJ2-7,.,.,TGTGCCAGCAGCCATGCCTTGGGAGGCTTCTACGAGCAGTACTTC,CASSHALGGFYEQYF
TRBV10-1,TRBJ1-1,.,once,TGCGCCAGCAGTGCACAGGGAGACACTGAAGCTTTCTTT,CASSAQGDTEAFF
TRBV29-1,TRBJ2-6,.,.,TGCAGCGTTACTGTCTCTGGGGCCAACGTCCTGACTTTC,CSVTVSGANVLTF
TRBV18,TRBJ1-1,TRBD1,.,TGTGCCAGCTCACCAAAGGGGGCGAACACTGAAGCTTTCTTT,CASSPKGANTEAFF
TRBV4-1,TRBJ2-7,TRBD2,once,TGCGCCAGCAGCCAAGATTCCTTGGAGCGGGAGACCTACGAGCAGTACTTC,CASSQDSLERETYEQYF